One sample yielded the 16 T cell receptor beta chains listed below, sequenced in a study of T cell repertoires in cytomegalovirus infection. TCRdb used MiXCR to reprocess the reads, holding one entry per CDR3 protein. The table lists hundreds of thousands of distinct CDR3 sequences, 11% of them singletons. The sample taken for sequencing was PBMCs. The source is a human donor in good health (CMV status not recorded). Some clones in this sample may be carry-over from other donors' samples.

In this sample, this clonotype turned up a few times. The rearrangement links TRBV2 to TRBJ2-7, with D uncertain. Germline values: CDR1 SNHLY, CDR2 FYNNEI. This CDR3 spans 14 amino acids. Trimming took 1 base from V and 7 from J, leaving 14 bases between them. The CDR3: CASSEDYRPGEQYF. DNA for the CDR3: TGTGCCAGCAGTGAAGACTACCGACCCGGGGAGCAGTACTTC.

This clonotype was recorded at least ten times. The chain links TRBV11-3 to TRBJ2-3; 10 bases are a match to TRBD2. The trim removed 1 base at V and 4 bases at J, leaving 2 bases unmatched. The germline V gene has CDR1 SGHNT and CDR2 YENEEA. CDR3 length: 15 amino acids. CDR3 region: CASSLGTSGPDTQYF. CDR3 coding DNA: TGTGCCAGCAGCTTAGGGACTAGCGGTCCAGATACGCAGTATTTT.

At least ten counts were recorded for this clonotype. This chain connects TRBV20-1 to TRBJ2-5, with 8 bases matching TRBD2. The CDR3 runs 14 residues. CDR1 and CDR2 (germline): DFQATT, SNEGSKA (reference sequence). Losses at the gene ends were 3 bases for V and 5 bases for J; bases not matched to a gene: 8. The CDR3 spells CSASGRAELETQYF. The DNA of the CDR3 is TGCAGTGCTAGCGGGAGGGCCGAATTGGAGACCCAGTACTTC.

This clonotype turned up a few times. The chain recombines TRBV30 with TRBJ2-3, with TRBD2 as a possible D gene (7 bases). Per germline, CDR1 GTSNPN and CDR2 SVGIG (reference sequence). Trimming left V 0 bases short and J 4 bases short, with 14 bases between. The CDR3 runs to 15 residues. This chain's CDR3 is CAWSVGGGRADTQYF. The CDR3 DNA reads TGTGCCTGGAGTGTGGGGGGGGGGCGGGCAGATACGCAGTATTTT.

This clonotype was observed many times. The V call is TRBV20-1, the J call TRBJ2-7, with D uncertain. This CDR3 contains 15 residues. Germline loops: CDR1 DFQATT, CDR2 SNEGSKA (reference sequence). V gave up 0 bases and J gave up 3 bases, with 15 bases separating them. Written as DNA, the CDR3 is TGCAGTGCTAGAGATTCGACCTTTCCTATCTACGAGCAGTACTTC. Its translation: CSARDSTFPIYEQYF.

The rearrangement joins TRBV20-1 to TRBJ2-3; 15 nucleotides match TRBD2. The CDR3 length is 18 residues. Germline CDR1 is DFQATT and CDR2 is SNEGSKA (reference sequence). After removal of 6 bases from V and 0 bases from J, the junction contained 10 bases not matched to a gene. CDR3 sequence: CSAGLAGGGAPSTDTQYF. DNA for the CDR3: TGCAGTGCAGGACTAGCGGGGGGGGGGGCCCCTAGCACAGATACGCAGTATTTT.

This clonotype has just a few counts. The V and J genes are TRBV9 and TRBJ2-7; 9 bases agree with TRBD1. V was pared by 3 bases and J by 4 bases, with 5 bases of the junction left unmatched. Germline V CDR1 and CDR2: SGDLS, YYNGEE. The CDR3 is made up of 14 amino acids. The CDR3 sequence: CASSGQGGAYEQYF. CDR3 bases: TGTGCCAGCAGCGGACAGGGGGGAGCTTACGAGCAGTACTTC.

There are many counts of this clonotype. The J gene is TRBJ2-7, the V gene TRBV28, with TRBD2 as a possible D gene (5 bases). Trimming cost V 2 bases and J 0 bases, with 14 bases left between them. The CDR3 runs 16 residues. Germline CDR1 reads MDHEN; CDR2 reads SYDVKM. This chain's CDR3 is CASSLSWRAPSYEQYF. CDR3 in DNA: TGTGCCAGCAGTTTAAGTTGGCGGGCCCCCTCCTACGAGCAGTACTTC. Complete variable domain (other parts from reference TRBV28 and TRBJ2-7): DVKVTQSSRYLVKRTGEKVFLECVQDMDHENMFWYRQDPGLGLRLIYFSYDVKMKEKGDIPEGYSVSREKKERFSLILESASTNQTSMYLCASSLSWRAPSYEQYFGPGTRLTVT.

This clonotype was seen only a few times. The V gene is TRBV5-5, the J gene TRBJ1-2, with D unclear. Germline V CDR1 and CDR2: SGHKS, YYEKEE (reference sequence). V shed 0 bases and J shed 6 bases, with 12 bases lying between them. There are 14 residues in the CDR3. In DNA, the CDR3 is TGTGCCAGCAGCTTGGCCAACATTGGGAATGGCTACACCTTC. Residues: CASSLANIGNGYTF.

The sample holds many counts of this clonotype. This rearrangement joins TRBV5-4 to TRBJ2-5, with 9 bases that match TRBD2. The CDR3 covers 15 residues. Trimming cost V 4 bases and J 1 base; bases outside gene matches: 5. Germline-derived CDR1 and CDR2 are SGHNT and YYREEE (reference sequence). The CDR3 protein is CASSPSGNSQETQYF. In DNA, the CDR3 is TGTGCCAGCAGCCCTAGCGGGAACAGCCAAGAGACCCAGTACTTC.

This clonotype was seen only a few times. This sequence joins TRBV5-4 and TRBJ1-2; 7 nucleotides line up with TRBD1. With V trimmed by 3 bases and J by 0 bases, 5 bases remained unmatched. The CDR3 runs to 15 residues. The germline gives CDR1 SGHNT, CDR2 YYREEE (reference sequence). Here the CDR3 reads CASSSDRAANYGYTF. The DNA for the CDR3 is TGTGCCAGCAGCTCAGACAGGGCAGCTAACTATGGCTACACCTTC.

This clonotype was recorded at least ten times. The chain couples TRBV15 to TRBJ1-1; TRBD1 is a possible D gene (5 bases). V lost 2 bases to trimming and J lost 4 bases, with 14 bases between them. Germline CDR1 LNHNV, CDR2 YYDKDF (reference sequence). The CDR3 loop spans 15 amino acids. The CDR3 sequence is CATSRFSPGSTEAFF. DNA for the CDR3: TGTGCCACCAGCAGATTCTCCCCAGGGTCCACTGAAGCTTTCTTT.

This clonotype was seen repeatedly, ten times or more. The chain has TRBV10-3 and TRBJ1-5; a possible D gene is TRBD1 (5 bases). The CDR3 has 14 amino acids. Germline-derived CDR1 and CDR2 are ENHRY and SYGVKD. V was trimmed by 2 bases and J by 2 bases, leaving 7 bases between them. The CDR3 reads CAISERGGNQPQHF. CDR3 DNA: TGTGCCATCAGTGAGCGGGGGGGCAATCAGCCCCAGCATTTT.

The J gene is TRBJ1-5, the V gene TRBV29-1, with D possibly matching TRBD1 (5 bases). Germline-derived CDR1 and CDR2 are SQVTM and ANQGSEA. Trimming took 4 bases from V and 4 from J, leaving 8 bases between them. The CDR3 is made up of 12 amino acids. The CDR3 nucleotides are TGCAGCGTTGGGGGGGATAATCAGCCCCAGCATTTT. Encoded protein: CSVGGDNQPQHF.

This clonotype was recorded many times. The chain links TRBV6-5 to TRBJ2-7; D not resolved. Germline V gives CDR1 MNHEY, CDR2 SVGAGI. CDR3 size: 10 residues. The germline V and J ends were trimmed by 6 bases and 2 bases, with 2 bases remaining between them. CDR3 amino acids: CASRTYEQYF. CDR3 bases: TGTGCCAGCAGAACCTACGAGCAGTACTTC.

This clonotype was picked up many times. The V and J genes are TRBV7-2 and TRBJ2-4; D is perhaps TRBD1 (6 bases). V was trimmed by 5 bases and J by 7 bases, leaving 12 bases between them. The CDR3 contains 13 residues. Germline-derived CDR1 and CDR2 are SGHTA and FQGNSA. The CDR3 is CASSLRTGNIQYF. As DNA, the CDR3 is TGTGCCAGCAGCCTCCGAACAGGGAACATTCAGTACTTC.